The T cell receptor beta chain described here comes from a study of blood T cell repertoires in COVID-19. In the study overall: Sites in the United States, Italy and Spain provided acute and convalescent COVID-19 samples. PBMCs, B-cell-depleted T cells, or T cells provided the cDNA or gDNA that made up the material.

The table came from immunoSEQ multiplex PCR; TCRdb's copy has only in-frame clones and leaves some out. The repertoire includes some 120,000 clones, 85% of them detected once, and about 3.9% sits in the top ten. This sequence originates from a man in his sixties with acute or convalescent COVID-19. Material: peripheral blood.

CDR3 DNA: TGTGCCAGCAGTTACTCCGAGCGGCATGAGCAGTTCTTC. Protein sequence: CASSYSERHEQFF. V and J are TRBV6-6 and TRBJ2-1; a weak D match, TRBD2 (5 bases). The V gene lost 0 bases and the J gene lost 8 bases, with 8 bases spanning the gap. The CDR3 is 13 amino acids. The V gene's germline CDR1 is MNHNY and CDR2 SVGAGI (reference sequence).